Listed below are T cell receptor beta chains from one sample, sequenced in a study of CD8 T cells in ankylosing spondylitis. TCRdb redid the calling of the 5' RACE reads with MiXCR, one entry per CDR3 protein. The sample has a few hundred thousand distinct CDR3 sequences; about 18% are singletons. Sequenced: blood, either unsorted or a sorted T cell fraction (not recorded which). The receptor set was obtained from a male donor with ankylosing spondylitis. Each CDR3 is given with its conserved first and last residue. Each record gives: D gene, clone size, J gene, CDR3 length, V gene, CDR3 protein, CDR3 DNA. D genes are given only for firm matches. Clone size is stated in some rows and not others, as once, few, many or a class when expanded.

>-|few|TRBJ2-5|16|TRBV27
CASSPSVGEAAGTQYF
TGTGCCAGCAGTCCCTCCGTTGGGGAGGCAGCGGGGACCCAGTACTTC
>TRBD2|few|TRBJ2-1|15|TRBV3-1
CASSRTSGEYNEQFF
TGTGCCAGCAGCCGGACTAGCGGGGAGTACAATGAGCAGTTCTTC
>-|few|TRBJ2-7|16|TRBV5-1
CASSTDSYSDIYEQYF
TGCGCCAGCAGCACGGACTCCTACTCTGACATCTACGAGCAGTACTTC
>-|-|TRBJ2-3|13|TRBV3-1
CASSQDNSGTQYF
TGTGCCAGCAGCCAAGATAACAGTGGTACGCAGTATTTT
>TRBD1|-|TRBJ2-7|15|TRBV5-5
CASSITGTGSYEQYF
TGTGCCAGCAGCATAACCGGGACAGGGTCCTACGAGCAGTACTTC
>-|few|TRBJ2-2|16|TRBV4-1
CASSLDKGTSTGELFF
TGCGCCAGCAGCCTCGACAAAGGGACGAGCACCGGGGAGCTGTTTTTT
>TRBD1|few|TRBJ1-2|14|TRBV28
CASRGTGANYGYTF
TGTGCCAGCAGAGGGACAGGGGCTAACTATGGCTACACCTTC
>TRBD2|-|TRBJ2-1|15|TRBV7-3
CASRYSGSTYNEQFF
TGTGCCAGCAGATATAGCGGGAGCACCTACAATGAGCAGTTCTTC
>-|many|TRBJ2-2|13|TRBV7-3
CASSLGDTGELFF
TGTGCCAGCAGCCTAGGGGATACCGGGGAGCTGTTTTTT
>-|-|TRBJ2-1|15|TRBV4-3
CASSPFTQGGNEQFF
TGCGCCAGCAGCCCTTTCACCCAAGGGGGCAATGAGCAGTTCTTC
>TRBD1|-|TRBJ1-6|14|TRBV3-1
CASSRGQGDSPLHF
TGTGCCAGCAGCCGAGGACAGGGAGATTCACCCCTCCACTTT
>-|-|TRBJ2-3|12|TRBV12-3/TRBV12-4
CASSPSYDTQYF
TGTGCCAGCAGCCCATCTTACGATACGCAGTATTTT
>TRBD2|-|TRBJ2-2|18|TRBV6-4
CASSASGTSASNTGELFF
TGTGCCAGTAGTGCATCCGGGACTAGCGCCTCAAACACCGGGGAGCTGTTTTTT
>TRBD2|many|TRBJ2-3|14|TRBV7-2
CASSVNSGTDTQYF
TGTGCCAGCAGCGTGAATAGCGGGACCGATACGCAGTATTTT
>-|-|TRBJ2-1|13|TRBV5-6
CASSFQGYNEQFF
TGTGCCAGCAGCTTTCAGGGCTACAATGAGCAGTTCTTC
>-|-|TRBJ2-3|17|TRBV21-1
CASSPHLTSGARDTQYF
TGTGCCAGCAGCCCCCACCTCACTAGCGGGGCCCGAGATACGCAGTATTTT
>-|many|TRBJ2-7|13|TRBV29-1
CSVEGIRVNEQYF
TGCAGCGTTGAAGGTATACGGGTGAACGAGCAGTACTTC
>-|-|TRBJ2-5|14|TRBV7-9
CASSYDRTQETQYF
TGTGCCAGCAGCTATGACAGGACCCAAGAGACCCAGTACTTC
>TRBD2|few|TRBJ2-1|16|TRBV7-3
CASSYGLAEPNNEQFF
TGTGCCAGCAGCTACGGACTAGCGGAACCGAACAATGAGCAGTTCTTC
>TRBD2|-|TRBJ2-7|15|TRBV27
CASSPGLAVSYEQYF
TGTGCCAGCAGTCCGGGACTAGCGGTATCCTACGAGCAGTACTTC
>TRBD2|-|TRBJ2-2|15|TRBV9
CASSVSGGNTGELFF
TGTGCCAGCAGCGTGTCGGGGGGGAACACCGGGGAGCTGTTTTTT
>-|few|TRBJ1-3|16|TRBV4-2
CASSQDLGTGGNTIYF
TGTGCCAGCAGCCAAGATCTAGGGACCGGTGGAAACACCATATATTTT
>TRBD2|-|TRBJ2-5|13|TRBV29-1
CSVDGGVQETQYF
TGCAGCGTTGATGGGGGGGTCCAAGAGACCCAGTACTTC
>-|once|TRBJ1-5|15|TRBV5-5
CASSPGGASNQPQHF
TGTGCCAGCAGCCCGGGGGGGGCTAGCAATCAGCCCCAGCATTTT
>-|-|TRBJ1-5|9|TRBV20-1
CSAGQPQHF
TGCAGTGCAGGGCAGCCCCAGCATTTT
>-|-|TRBJ1-6|15|TRBV27
CASSLVGDTNSPLHF
TGTGCCAGCAGTTTGGTTGGGGACACTAATTCACCCCTCCACTTT
>-|few|TRBJ2-1|20|TRBV13
CASSSFALFYGPIPNNEQFF
TGTGCCAGCAGCTCCTTCGCTCTTTTCTACGGGCCAATTCCGAACAATGAGCAGTTCTTC
>TRBD2|few|TRBJ2-5|16|TRBV2
CASNILRGRAEETQYF
TGTGCCAGCAATATTCTAAGAGGGAGGGCCGAAGAGACCCAGTACTTC
>-|-|TRBJ1-2|16|TRBV4-2
CASSQEKPDLSYGYTF
TGTGCCAGCAGCCAAGAAAAGCCGGACCTAAGCTATGGCTACACCTTC
>-|few|TRBJ1-1|18|TRBV15
CATSIPTVAPIMNTEAFF
TGTGCCACCAGCATCCCGACAGTTGCTCCAATTATGAACACTGAAGCTTTCTTT
>-|-|TRBJ1-2|13|TRBV4-1
CASSLDGLYGYTF
TGCGCCAGCAGCCTCGACGGACTCTATGGCTACACCTTC
>TRBD1|-|TRBJ2-5|14|TRBV11-2
CASSRQGAGETQYF
TGTGCCAGCAGCCGACAGGGGGCCGGAGAGACCCAGTACTTC
>-|-|TRBJ2-1|15|TRBV4-1
CASSQTGITYNEQFF
TGCGCCAGCAGCCAAACAGGGATAACCTACAATGAGCAGTTCTTC
>TRBD2|-|TRBJ2-5|15|TRBV9
CASSVGAGVRETQYF
TGTGCCAGCAGCGTAGGGGCGGGAGTTCGAGAGACCCAGTACTTC
>-|few|TRBJ2-1|15|TRBV4-1
CASTLTPRSYNEQFF
TGCGCCAGCACCTTGACTCCTCGCTCCTACAATGAGCAGTTCTTC
>-|-|TRBJ2-7|15|TRBV3-1
CASSQDWRGTNEQYF
TGTGCCAGCAGCCAAGATTGGAGAGGGACCAACGAGCAGTACTTC
>TRBD2|many|TRBJ2-7|14|TRBV7-9
CASSSYDGAGEQYF
TGTGCCAGCAGCTCGTACGACGGAGCGGGGGAGCAGTACTTC
>-|-|TRBJ2-7|16|TRBV11-2
CASSSPGGSWSYEQYF
TGTGCCAGCAGCTCACCGGGGGGCTCCTGGTCCTACGAGCAGTACTTC
>-|-|TRBJ2-7|15|TRBV29-1
CSAVPTDGAPYEQYF
TGCAGCGCTGTCCCCACTGATGGGGCCCCCTACGAGCAGTACTTC
>-|-|TRBJ2-1|16|TRBV4-1
CASSQDPATAYNEQFF
TGCGCCAGCAGCCAAGACCCTGCGACAGCCTACAATGAGCAGTTCTTC
>TRBD1|-|TRBJ2-1|18|TRBV7-8
CASSRSSVSGTVYNEQFF
TGTGCCAGCAGCCGCTCCTCCGTATCCGGGACAGTATACAATGAGCAGTTCTTC
>TRBD2|-|TRBJ2-2|17|TRBV3-1
CASSQDRGRPLAGELFF
TGTGCCAGCAGCCAAGATCGCGGGAGGCCCCTCGCCGGGGAGCTGTTTTTT
>-|few|TRBJ1-3|17|TRBV4-2
CASSPEMGEFSGNTIYF
TGTGCCAGCAGCCCCGAAATGGGGGAGTTTTCTGGAAACACCATATATTTT
>TRBD2|few|TRBJ2-3|17|TRBV28
CASSLSRSGLDQDTQYF
TGTGCCAGCAGTTTATCCCGTAGCGGGCTCGACCAGGATACGCAGTATTTT
>TRBD2|many|TRBJ2-1|14|TRBV5-1
CASSVLAGADEQFF
TGCGCCAGCAGCGTCCTAGCGGGGGCTGATGAGCAGTTCTTC
>-|many|TRBJ1-1|15|TRBV4-1
CASSQHGTENTEAFF
TGCGCCAGCAGCCAGCACGGGACGGAAAACACTGAAGCTTTCTTT
>TRBD2|few|TRBJ2-1|13|TRBV5-1
CASNSGEGYEQFF
TGCGCCAGCAACTCGGGGGAGGGCTATGAGCAGTTCTTC
>-|few|TRBJ2-4|12|TRBV29-1
CSVEGGAGIQYF
TGCAGCGTTGAAGGAGGGGCCGGCATTCAGTACTTC
>-|few|TRBJ1-4|14|TRBV20-1
CSASDVGVGEKLFF
TGCAGTGCTAGTGATGTAGGGGTAGGGGAAAAACTGTTTTTT
>TRBD2|-|TRBJ2-1|15|TRBV6-4
CASSEGLAGYNEQFF
TGTGCCAGCAGTGAGGGGCTAGCGGGTTACAATGAGCAGTTCTTC
>TRBD2|few|TRBJ2-2|16|TRBV3-1
CASSQVGLAGTGELFF
TGTGCCAGCAGCCAAGTGGGGCTAGCGGGGACCGGGGAGCTGTTTTTT
>-|few|TRBJ2-7|11|TRBV12-3/TRBV12-4
CASSSGAEQYF
TGTGCCAGCAGTTCGGGGGCTGAGCAGTACTTC
>-|few|TRBJ1-1|15|TRBV6-1
CASSGERGADTEAFF
TGTGCCAGCAGTGGAGAGCGGGGGGCGGACACTGAAGCTTTCTTT